This section outlines one T cell receptor (beta chain) sequence together with its context. This specimen includes other DNA sequences encoding the same CDR3. These data come from a study of blood T cell repertoires in COVID-19. Looking at the study overall: Sites in the United States, Italy and Spain provided acute and convalescent COVID-19 samples. Sources were T cells, B-cell-depleted T cells, or PBMCs; the material itself was cDNA or gDNA.

Original methodology: Estimation of nucleated cell counts relied on the amplification of reference gene primers. Repertoires were generated with immunoSEQ multiplex PCR, while TCRdb's copy carries only in-frame clones and drops some. V and J calls and clone size are given by that table; D and trimming were obtained from the DNA. This repertoire shows some 150,000 clones, just under 85% found once; its top ten account for approximately 32%. Per germline, CDR1 KGHSH and CDR2 LQKENI. The V end lost 2 bases, the J end lost 5 bases, and 7 bases lay between the germline ends. The CDR3 spans 13 residues. This chain links TRBV18 with TRBJ1-5, with D possibly TRBD1 on 5 matching bases. Specimen: peripheral blood. The receptor was derived from an older woman with acute or convalescent COVID-19. For the CDR3, the DNA is TGTGCCAGCTCACCAGGCAGGGATCAGCCCCAGCATTTT. This encodes CASSPGRDQPQHF. The full variable domain, completed using reference TRBV18 and TRBJ1-5, is NAGVMQNPRHLVRRRGQEARLRCSPMKGHSHVYWYRQLPEEGLKFMVYLQKENIIDESGMPKERFSAEFPKEGPSILRIQQVVRGDSAAYFCASSPGRDQPQHFGDGTRLSIL.